These 27 T cell receptor beta chains were all obtained from the same sample, sequenced in a study of shared clonotypes between healthy human individuals. Some clones are missing from TCRdb's copy, which holds only in-frame ones; the method was immunoSEQ multiplex PCR. Of a few million clones listed, more than 80% are singletons. Sequencing input: naive CD4+ T cells sorted from blood. This sample's subset: CD45RA+ positively selected. These receptors were collected from a man aged 18 to 29 in good health.

The CDR3 spells CASSQAQGQNYGYTF. CDR3 bases: TGTGCCAGCAGCCAAGCGCAGGGTCAAAACTATGGCTACACCTTC. This rearrangement joins TRBV14 to TRBJ1-2, with D maybe TRBD1 (5 bases). Trimming took off 1 base at V and 2 bases at J, with 11 bases between the two ends. The germline CDR1 and CDR2 sequences are SGHDN and FVKESK. The CDR3 spans 15 residues.

V and J are TRBV19 and TRBJ2-1; D is uncertain. V gave up 5 bases and J gave up 8 bases, with 10 bases separating them. The CDR3 length is 12 residues. CDR1 LNHDA and CDR2 SQIVND come from the germline V gene (reference sequence). The CDR3, as DNA: TGTGCCAGTAGTCGGAGTTACGATGAGCAGTTCTTC. Its translation: CASSRSYDEQFF.

The V gene is TRBV28, the J gene TRBJ1-5, with 8 bases aligning to TRBD1. Germline V gene data show CDR1 as MDHEN and CDR2 as SYDVKM. The CDR3 extends over 15 amino acids. Trimming removed 9 bases from V and 3 bases from J; junction bases left unmatched: 10. The CDR3 loop reads CASKEGQGHNQPQHF. In nucleotides, the CDR3 is TGTGCCAGTAAGGAAGGACAGGGCCACAATCAGCCCCAGCATTTT.

The chain uses TRBV7-2 and TRBJ2-7; 10 nucleotides agree with TRBD1. Germline CDR1 SGHTA, CDR2 FQGNSA. The CDR3 spans 13 residues. The junction had 3 bases not matched to a gene; V was cut back by 6 bases and J by 4 bases. The CDR3 nucleotides are TGTGCCAGCAGACGGACAGGGGGTTACGAGCAGTACTTC. Its translation is CASRRTGGYEQYF.

This chain uses TRBV19 with TRBJ1-5, with a weak D call TRBD1 (5 bases). V was cut by 6 bases and J by 2 bases, with 14 bases left in between. This CDR3 is 15 amino acids long. CDR1 and CDR2 (germline): LNHDA, SQIVND (reference sequence). The CDR3 protein is CASRGPTMGNQPQHF. For the CDR3, the DNA is TGTGCCAGTAGGGGACCCACGATGGGCAATCAGCCCCAGCATTTT.

The chain uses TRBV4-1 and TRBJ2-6, with D possibly being TRBD2 (6 bases). The CDR3 loop spans 16 amino acids. Germline CDR1 is MGHRA and CDR2 is YSYEKL. V was cut by 1 base and J by 6 bases, with 13 bases left in between. In nucleotides, the CDR3 is TGCGCCAGCAGCCAAGTCGGGGGTCGTGAGGCCAACGTCCTGACTTTC. It encodes CASSQVGGREANVLTF.

The table lists this clone with a few counts. The rearrangement joins TRBV11-1 to TRBJ1-2, with D maybe TRBD1 (5 bases). V gave up 5 bases and J gave up 7 bases, with 14 bases separating them. From germline, CDR1 is SGHAT and CDR2 FQDESV (reference sequence). The CDR3 runs to 13 residues. The CDR3 coding sequence is TGTGCCAGCAGCAGGGACGGCCCGAGTGGCTACACCTTC. Encoded protein: CASSRDGPSGYTF.

The chain uses TRBV9 and TRBJ1-5; no firm D call. V was shortened by 4 bases and J by 4 bases, with 15 bases between the two germline ends. The CDR3 totals 15 residues. Germline V CDR1 and CDR2: SGDLS, YYNGEE. The CDR3 coding sequence is TGTGCCAGCAGCTCAGATCCCGTGGGGAATCAGCCCCAGCATTTT. Translated: CASSSDPVGNQPQHF.

The chain uses TRBV29-1 and TRBJ1-1; no definite D call. The CDR3 consists of 13 residues. The germline V gene has CDR1 SQVTM and CDR2 ANQGSEA. Trimming removed 4 bases at V and 4 bases at J, with 13 bases between. CDR3 sequence reads: CSVADGLITEAFF. The CDR3 DNA reads TGCAGCGTTGCGGACGGATTGATCACTGAAGCTTTCTTT.

This clone was recorded once. The CDR3 here is CASSRRAQRETQYF. CDR3 DNA sequence: TGTGCCAGCAGTAGACGGGCCCAGCGGGAGACCCAGTACTTC. The chain has TRBV28 and TRBJ2-5; weak D call: TRBD2 (5 bases). The CDR3 has 14 residues. In germline, CDR1 is MDHEN, CDR2 SYDVKM. V was cut by 5 bases and J by 5 bases, with 15 bases left in between. Using reference TRBV28 and TRBJ2-5 for the parts outside the CDR3, the full variable domain is DVKVTQSSRYLVKRTGEKVFLECVQDMDHENMFWYRQDPGLGLRLIYFSYDVKMKEKGDIPEGYSVSREKKERFSLILESASTNQTSMYLCASSRRAQRETQYFGPGTRLLVL.

This clone is a singleton in its sample. J is TRBJ2-7 and V is TRBV11-2; TRBD2 matches at 11 bases. The ends lost 3 bases at V and 7 bases at J; junction bases unmatched: 5. The germline V gene encodes CDR1 SGHAT and CDR2 FQNNGV. The CDR3 has 14 amino acids. The chain's CDR3 is CASSFLAGGQEQYF. DNA of the CDR3: TGTGCCAGCAGCTTTTTAGCGGGGGGGCAAGAGCAGTACTTC. Combining the CDR3 with reference TRBV11-2 and TRBJ2-7 gives the whole variable domain EAGVAQSPRYKIIEKRQSVAFWCNPISGHATLYWYQQILGQGPKLLIQFQNNGVVDDSQLPKDRFSAERLKGVDSTLKIQPAKLEDSAVYLCASSFLAGGQEQYFGPGTRLTVT.

CDR3 in amino acids: CASSLSGGSYNEQFF. The CDR3 coding sequence is TGTGCCAGCAGTCTTAGCGGGGGATCCTACAATGAGCAGTTCTTC. J is TRBJ2-1 and V is TRBV6-5; 9 bases are shared with TRBD2. The CDR3 consists of 15 residues. V lost 5 bases to trimming and J lost 1 base; unmatched junction nucleotides: 3. Germline lookup yields CDR1 MNHEY and CDR2 SVGAGI.

This chain links TRBV10-3 with TRBJ1-1; unclear D gene. The CDR3 extends over 12 amino acids. V gave up 3 bases and J gave up 4 bases, with 6 bases separating them. Germline-derived CDR1 and CDR2 are ENHRY and SYGVKD. CDR3 sequence reads: CAISDGFTEAFF. In DNA form, the CDR3 reads TGTGCCATCAGTGATGGGTTCACTGAAGCTTTCTTT.

This chain uses TRBV6-6 with TRBJ1-3; D not certain. CDR3 length: 14 residues. Trimming cost V 7 bases and J 1 base, with 11 bases left between them. Germline CDR1 and CDR2: MNHNY and SVGAGI (reference sequence). The CDR3 sequence: CASKPDLSGNTIYF. The CDR3 DNA reads TGTGCCAGCAAGCCGGACCTGTCTGGAAACACCATATATTTT.

This chain links TRBV4-1 with TRBJ1-3, with D uncertain. Per the germline V gene, CDR1 is MGHRA and CDR2 is YSYEKL. This CDR3 has 16 amino acids. V lost 3 bases to trimming and J lost 0 bases, with 12 bases between them. In DNA form, the CDR3 reads TGCGCCAGCAGCCACCCCCCCCCTACCTCTGGAAACACCATATATTTT. Translated, it gives CASSHPPPTSGNTIYF.

This chain links TRBV4-1 with TRBJ2-3; TRBD1 aligns across 8 bases. V dropped 4 bases and J dropped 7; count of bases not matched to a gene: 13. Per germline, CDR1 MGHRA and CDR2 YSYEKL. CDR3 size: 16 residues. CDR3 in DNA: TGCGCCAGCAGCCGAGTACAGGGGGAAACTCCTCATACGCAGTATTTT. Its protein product is CASSRVQGETPHTQYF.

The chain joins TRBV18 to TRBJ2-4, with D tentatively TRBD2 (5 bases). There are 12 residues in the CDR3. Germline CDR1 reads KGHSH; CDR2 reads LQKENI. Trimming stripped 0 bases from V and 16 bases from J, with 13 bases between. The CDR3 DNA follows: TGTGCCAGCTCACCACCGGTCGGAGGATATTACTTC. This gives the protein CASSPPVGGYYF.

The rearrangement links TRBV28 to TRBJ2-5; D is unresolved. This CDR3 comprises 10 residues. The ends were cut back, 9 bases at V and 2 bases at J, with 4 bases in the middle. Germline V lookup: CDR1 MDHEN, CDR2 SYDVKM. CDR3 amino acids: CASFQETQYF. CDR3 nucleotide sequence: TGTGCCAGTTTTCAAGAGACCCAGTACTTC.

The genes are TRBV4-1 and TRBJ1-2, with D possibly matching TRBD1 (5 bases). Germline V CDR1 and CDR2: MGHRA, YSYEKL. This CDR3 is 16 amino acids long. The V gene lost 1 base and the J gene lost 4 bases, with 16 bases spanning the gap. Here the CDR3 reads CASSQGSGGGFYGYTF. The CDR3 bases are TGCGCCAGCAGCCAAGGTTCCGGGGGTGGGTTCTATGGCTACACCTTC.

The chain recombines TRBV4-2 with TRBJ2-2; D could derive from TRBD1 or TRBD2 (5 bases each). The germline V and J ends were trimmed by 0 bases and 5 bases, with 10 bases remaining between them. Per germline, CDR1 LGHNA and CDR2 YNFKEQ. The CDR3 spans 15 residues. CDR3 sequence: CASSQEGVATGELFF. The CDR3 nucleotides read TGTGCCAGCAGCCAAGAGGGGGTCGCGACCGGGGAGCTGTTTTTT.

The gene calls are TRBV5-1 and TRBJ1-4; 9 bases match TRBD1. The CDR3 extends over 16 amino acids. Unmatched junction bases numbered 6, after V lost 3 bases and J lost 3 bases. Germline CDR1 and CDR2: SGHRS and YFSETQ. CDR3 residues: CASSYGTGNSNEKLFF. The CDR3 DNA is TGCGCCAGCAGCTACGGGACAGGGAATTCTAATGAAAAACTGTTTTTT.

The rearrangement uses TRBV5-1 and TRBJ2-5, with 11 bases that match TRBD2. The J segment lost 1 base and the V segment lost 4 bases, leaving 6 bases of the junction unmatched. Germline lookup yields CDR1 SGHRS and CDR2 YFSETQ. This CDR3 is built from 16 residues. For the CDR3, the DNA is TGCGCCAGCAGCCGTACTAGCGGGAGCTCCCAAGAGACCCAGTACTTC. Protein product: CASSRTSGSSQETQYF.

This clone is a singleton in its sample. J is TRBJ1-1 and V is TRBV5-6, with a tentative D call TRBD1 (5 bases). Germline V gene data show CDR1 as SGHDT and CDR2 as YYEEEE. V lost 3 bases and J lost 1, with 7 bases in between. The CDR3 has 13 amino acids. In DNA form, the CDR3 reads TGTGCCAGCAGCTCAGGGAAGAACACTGAAGCTTTCTTT. Its translation is CASSSGKNTEAFF.

This clone was seen once. The CDR3 nucleotides read TGTGCCAGCAGCCCCCCGGCATCCGGGCCCCTCTACGAGCAGTACTTC. This encodes CASSPPASGPLYEQYF. The V call is TRBV7-9, the J call TRBJ2-7, with D uncertain. This CDR3 spans 16 amino acids. V was cut by 5 bases and J by 3 bases, with 20 bases left in between. Germline CDR1 is SEHNR and CDR2 is FQNEAQ (reference sequence).

The chain employs TRBV7-6 and TRBJ1-1; 8 positions match TRBD1. CDR3 length equals 18 residues. Trimming cost V 5 bases and J 1 base; bases outside gene matches: 15. The V gene's germline CDR1 is SGHVS and CDR2 FNYEAQ. CDR3 DNA sequence: TGTGCCAGCAGCAGATGGACAGGGACCGTGGGGAAGAACACTGAAGCTTTCTTT. Its translation: CASSRWTGTVGKNTEAFF.

This chain joins TRBV2 and TRBJ1-2, with no clear D. Germline V gives CDR1 SNHLY, CDR2 FYNNEI. The length of the CDR3 is 13 residues. V was cut by 4 bases and J by 2 bases, with 8 bases left in between. The CDR3 coding sequence is TGTGCCAGCAGTGCCCGGGGAAACTATGGCTACACCTTC. Its protein product is CASSARGNYGYTF.

The V call is TRBV10-3, the J call TRBJ1-1; D remains ambiguous. The CDR3 length is 14 residues. Germline assignment: CDR1 ENHRY and CDR2 SYGVKD. Trimming pared 11 bases from V and 1 base from J, leaving 17 bases between. The CDR3 nucleotides are TGTGCCTATTCGGTGGCCCCACAGAACACTGAAGCTTTCTTT. Protein product: CAYSVAPQNTEAFF.